This TCR beta chain was captured in a study of cytomegalovirus exposure and HLA in healthy donors. The CDR3 covers 13 residues. Germline V lookup: CDR1 WNHNN, CDR2 SYGVQD (reference sequence). V shed 9 bases and J 2 bases; nucleotides not matched to a gene: 4. The study ran its PCR with 60 Vbeta and 13 Jbeta primers. Clones were sequenced by immunoSEQ multiplex PCR, and TCRdb holds only the in-frame ones, with some missing. The table includes roughly 120,000 clones, roughly 72% detected once. This TCR came from a woman between 50 and 59 years old in good health and CMV-seropositive. The rearrangement joins TRBV10-1 to TRBJ1-5, with 7 bases that match TRBD1. The sample was PBMCs. CDR3 amino acids: CARDDRGNQPQHF. The CDR3 DNA reads TGCGCCAGAGATGACAGGGGCAATCAGCCCCAGCATTTT.